These T cell receptor beta chains were read from a single sample in a study of HIV-infected patients and healthy controls. TCRdb called the 5' RACE reads again in MiXCR, with one record for every CDR3 protein. The sample shows roughly 16,000 distinct CDR3 sequences, around 5.5% of them seen only once. Specimen: blood. The receptors come from an adult in good health. Both conserved end residues are part of each CDR3. The D gene is left open where the match is weak. Part of the rows lack a size; the others show once, few, many or a class for expanded clones.

size: few
V: TRBV7-2
J: TRBJ1-6
D: -
DNA: TGTGCCAGCAGCCCCCAGGGGAGCTCCTATAATTCACCCCTCCACTTT
CDR3: CASSPQGSSYNSPLHF

size: many
V: TRBV7-3
J: TRBJ1-1
D: -
DNA: TGTGCCAGCAGCTTAAACCGTGGGGCGGGGGCAGGTACTGAAGCTTTCTTT
CDR3: CASSLNRGAGAGTEAFF

size: medium-sized
V: TRBV11-2
J: TRBJ2-2
D: -
DNA: TGTGCCAGCAGCTTAGATGTAAACACCGGGGAGCTGTTTTTT
CDR3: CASSLDVNTGELFF

size: many
V: TRBV3-1
J: TRBJ2-5
D: TRBD1
DNA: TGTGCCAGCAGCCAACGACAGGGCTTGGCGCAAGAGACCCAGTACTTC
CDR3: CASSQRQGLAQETQYF

size: many
V: TRBV7-3
J: TRBJ1-1
D: -
DNA: TGTGCCAGCAGCTTAAAAGGGTCCGGGGCTTTCTTT
CDR3: CASSLKGSGAFF

size: many
V: TRBV4-3
J: TRBJ1-1
D: -
DNA: TGCGCCAGCAGCCAAGACAGGGACGTGAAAACTGAAGCTTTCTTT
CDR3: CASSQDRDVKTEAFF

size: many
V: TRBV7-9
J: TRBJ1-4
D: -
DNA: TGTGCCAGCAGCCCATCCGAAAAACTGTTTTTT
CDR3: CASSPSEKLFF

size: many
V: TRBV5-5
J: TRBJ2-7
D: TRBD1
DNA: TGTGCCAGCAGCCGAGCGGGACAGGGGGTCTACGAGCAGTACTTC
CDR3: CASSRAGQGVYEQYF

size: few
V: TRBV12-3/TRBV12-4
J: TRBJ1-2
D: TRBD1
DNA: TGTGCCAGCAGAACGACAGGGGAAAATGGCTACACCTTC
CDR3: CASRTTGENGYTF

size: -
V: TRBV12-3/TRBV12-4
J: TRBJ1-6
D: -
DNA: TGTGCCAGCAACCCGAATGGGGCGGGTAATAATTCACCCCTCCACTTT
CDR3: CASNPNGAGNNSPLHF

size: -
V: TRBV15
J: TRBJ1-1
D: -
DNA: TGTGCCACCAGCAGAGACCTTGGGGGCACTGAAGCTTTCTTT
CDR3: CATSRDLGGTEAFF

size: many
V: TRBV19
J: TRBJ2-2
D: -
DNA: TGTGCCAGTAGTATTAGCCGGGAGCTGTTTTTT
CDR3: CASSISRELFF